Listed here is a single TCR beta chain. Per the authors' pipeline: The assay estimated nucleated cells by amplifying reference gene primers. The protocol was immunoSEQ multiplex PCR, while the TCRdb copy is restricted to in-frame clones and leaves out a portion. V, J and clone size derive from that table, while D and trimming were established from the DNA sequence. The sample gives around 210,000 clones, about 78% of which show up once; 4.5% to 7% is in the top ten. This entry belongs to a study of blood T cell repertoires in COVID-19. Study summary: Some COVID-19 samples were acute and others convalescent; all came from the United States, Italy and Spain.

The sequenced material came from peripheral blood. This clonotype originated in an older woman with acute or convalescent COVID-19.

The CDR3 DNA reads TGTGCCAGCAGAACAGGGGTTAATTCACCCCTCCACTTT. This codes for CASRTGVNSPLHF. The chain is built from TRBV27 and TRBJ1-6, with 7 bases lining up with TRBD1. This CDR3 is 13 amino acids long. Trimming removed 6 bases from V and 6 bases from J; junction bases left unmatched: 2. Germline values: CDR1 MNHEY, CDR2 SMNVEV (reference sequence).